These 18 T cell receptor beta chains share one sample of origin, sequenced in a study of blood T cell repertoires in COVID-19. Sequencing was performed with immunoSEQ multiplex PCR; in TCRdb, only in-frame clones are kept and a portion is missing. The sample has about 200,000 clones; 70% to 90% are singletons. Sequenced sample: peripheral blood. The source of these receptors is a human donor with active or convalescent COVID-19. The donor label of this sample is uncertain.

The gene calls are TRBV19 and TRBJ2-2, with a tentative D call TRBD1 (5 bases). This CDR3 comprises 13 residues. Germline V gives CDR1 LNHDA, CDR2 SQIVND (reference sequence). V was pared by 8 bases and J by 7 bases, with 14 bases between. DNA for the CDR3: TGTGCCAGTGATCGGCAGGGCTACGGGGAGCTGTTTTTT. It codes for CASDRQGYGELFF. Looking up the rest from reference TRBV19 and TRBJ2-2 gives the full variable domain: DGGITQSPKYLFRKEGQNVTLSCEQNLNHDAMYWYRQDPGQGLRLIYYSQIVNDFQKGDIAEGYSVSREKKESFPLTVTSAQKNPTAFYLCASDRQGYGELFFGEGSRLTVL.

This clone turned up a few times. The chain is built from TRBV25-1 and TRBJ1-1; D gene ambiguous. The V gene lost 6 bases and the J gene lost 0 bases, with 8 bases spanning the gap. Germline CDR1 MGHDK, CDR2 SYGVNS. The CDR3 sequence is 13 residues long. CDR3 in amino acids: CASRAGLNTEAFF. CDR3 DNA sequence: TGTGCCAGCAGGGCCGGGTTGAACACTGAAGCTTTCTTT.

V usage is TRBV12-3 or TRBV12-4 and J usage is TRBJ1-1, with 7 bases lining up with TRBD1. This CDR3 has 13 amino acids. V lost 5 bases, J lost 11 bases, and 11 bases stayed unmatched. In DNA form, the CDR3 reads TGTGCCAGCAGTGGATCAGGGGGTTTGGTGGCTTTCTTT. Translating gives CASSGSGGLVAFF.

The chain combines TRBV19 with TRBJ2-7; D gene uncertain. Germline lookup yields CDR1 LNHDA and CDR2 SQIVND (reference sequence). The CDR3 covers 14 residues. V was pared by 3 bases and J by 1 base, with 10 bases between. This CDR3 is CASSIGVGSYEQYF. The DNA for the CDR3 is TGTGCCAGTAGTATTGGTGTCGGTTCCTACGAGCAGTACTTC.

The gene calls are TRBV12-5 and TRBJ1-3, with D unresolved. With 3 bases removed from V and 3 bases from J, the gap between germline ends came to 6 bases. Per the germline V gene, CDR1 is LGHNT and CDR2 is FRNRAP. CDR3 length: 13 amino acids. The CDR3 is CASGFRGGNTIYF. DNA for the CDR3: TGTGCTAGTGGTTTTCGGGGTGGAAACACCATATATTTT. The variable domain in full, with the rest retrieved from reference TRBV12-5 and TRBJ1-3, is DARVTQTPRHKVTEMGQEVTMRCQPILGHNTVFWYRQTMMQGLELLAYFRNRAPLDDSGMPKDRFSAEMPDATLATLKIQPSEPRDSAVYFCASGFRGGNTIYFGEGSWLTVV.

This chain uses TRBV30 with TRBJ2-5; 10 bases are shared with TRBD2. The J segment lost 7 bases and the V segment lost 2 bases, leaving 4 bases of the junction unmatched. CDR3 size: 13 residues. Germline CDR1 and CDR2: GTSNPN and SVGIG (reference sequence). The CDR3 DNA sequence: TGTGCCTGGAGTCCCTCTAGCGGGAGGACCCAGTACTTC. This translates into CAWSPSSGRTQYF.

The gene calls are TRBV13 and TRBJ1-2; D is perhaps TRBD1 (6 bases). This CDR3 spans 14 amino acids. Between the trimmed V and J ends, which lost 3 bases and 4 bases, there was a span of 12 bases. The germline gives CDR1 PRHDT, CDR2 FYEKMQ (reference sequence). The CDR3 here is CASSLYRDAYGYTF. Written as DNA, the CDR3 is TGTGCCAGCAGCTTGTACAGGGACGCCTATGGCTACACCTTC.

This sequence joins TRBV19 and TRBJ1-1; no firm D call. CDR3 size: 13 residues. V was clipped by 3 bases and J by 1 base, with 6 bases between them. Germline CDR1 is LNHDA and CDR2 is SQIVND (reference sequence). The CDR3 protein is CASSIRRNTEAFF. CDR3 in DNA: TGTGCCAGTAGTATTCGGAGGAACACTGAAGCTTTCTTT.

The genes are TRBV7-8 and TRBJ2-1; a possible D gene is TRBD2 (7 bases). The CDR3 is 19 amino acids. Per the germline V gene, CDR1 is SGHVS and CDR2 is FQNEAQ. Trimming removed 1 base at V and 6 bases at J, with 25 bases between. CDR3 DNA: TGTGCCAGCAGCTTAGGGCGCTGGGGGCCCGGACCGGGGGGCAATGAGCAGTTCTTC. Its protein is CASSLGRWGPGPGGNEQFF.

The CDR3: CASSRDRGLYEQYF. CDR3 sequence (DNA): TGTGCCAGCAGTAGGGACAGGGGGCTTTACGAGCAGTACTTC. The chain uses TRBV6-5 and TRBJ2-7; 12 positions agree with TRBD1. V lost 5 bases, J lost 4 bases, and 3 bases stayed unmatched. CDR3 length: 14 amino acids. Per germline, CDR1 MNHEY and CDR2 SVGAGI.

V usage is TRBV10-3 and J usage is TRBJ2-7, with 10 bases aligning to TRBD1. Germline values: CDR1 ENHRY, CDR2 SYGVKD. After removal of 0 bases from V and 4 bases from J, the junction contained 3 bases not matched to a gene. There are 15 residues in the CDR3. CDR3 DNA sequence: TGTGCCATCAGTGAGTCGGGACAGGGGTCATACGAGCAGTACTTC. Amino acids: CAISESGQGSYEQYF.

This chain uses TRBV12-3 or TRBV12-4 with TRBJ2-7, with D maybe TRBD1 (5 bases). This CDR3 region has 13 residues. The V end lost 3 bases, the J end lost 3 bases, and 9 bases lay between the germline ends. CDR3 in amino acids: CASSLYRNYEQYF. Here the CDR3 DNA reads TGTGCCAGCAGTTTGTACAGGAACTACGAGCAGTACTTC.

This chain joins TRBV18 and TRBJ1-5; D ambiguous. The V end was cut by 0 bases, the J end by 2 bases, with 8 bases between. There are 15 residues in the CDR3. Germline V gene sequence: CDR1 KGHSH, CDR2 LQKENI. The DNA for the CDR3 is TGTGCCAGCTCACCACCCGCGGGCCGCAATCAGCCCCAGCATTTT. Translated, it gives CASSPPAGRNQPQHF.

This clone showed up just once. The chain couples TRBV5-1 to TRBJ1-4; possible D gene TRBD1, 6 bases. Germline V CDR1 and CDR2: SGHRS, YFSETQ. V gave up 4 bases and J gave up 4 bases, with 14 bases separating them. The CDR3 has 15 residues. CDR3 protein: CASSLMDRNNEKLFF. CDR3 nucleotides: TGCGCCAGCAGCCTTATGGACAGAAATAATGAAAAACTGTTTTTT. The complete variable domain, with remaining parts taken from reference TRBV5-1 and TRBJ1-4, reads KAGVTQTPRYLIKTRGQQVTLSCSPISGHRSVSWYQQTPGQGLQFLFEYFSETQRNKGNFPGRFSGRQFSNSRSEMNVSTLELGDSALYLCASSLMDRNNEKLFFGSGTQLSVL.

The chain carries TRBV28 and TRBJ2-3; 8 positions agree with TRBD2. The germline gives CDR1 MDHEN, CDR2 SYDVKM. The CDR3 has 19 residues. Unmatched junction bases numbered 14, after V lost 1 base and J lost 2 bases. CDR3 amino acids: CASSLYLATGRADTDTQYF. The DNA for the CDR3 is TGTGCCAGCAGTTTATACTTGGCGACCGGGAGGGCGGACACAGATACGCAGTATTTT.

The rearrangement joins TRBV10-3 to TRBJ2-5; TRBD2 aligns across 12 bases. CDR3 size: 14 residues. The germline gives CDR1 ENHRY, CDR2 SYGVKD. V lost 10 bases, J lost 3 bases, and 6 bases stayed unmatched. The CDR3 is CATGRLAGEETQYF. CDR3 DNA sequence: TGTGCCACGGGAAGACTAGCGGGGGAAGAGACCCAGTACTTC.

The chain uses TRBV12-5 and TRBJ1-1; weak D call: TRBD1 (5 bases). Germline CDR1 LGHNT, CDR2 FRNRAP. The CDR3 is 15 amino acids. The ends were cut back, 5 bases at V and 0 bases at J, with 13 bases in the middle. CDR3 protein: CASGRAPTVNTEAFF. For the CDR3, the DNA is TGTGCTAGTGGTCGAGCACCGACAGTGAACACTGAAGCTTTCTTT. Variable domain in full (rest from reference TRBV12-5 and TRBJ1-1): DARVTQTPRHKVTEMGQEVTMRCQPILGHNTVFWYRQTMMQGLELLAYFRNRAPLDDSGMPKDRFSAEMPDATLATLKIQPSEPRDSAVYFCASGRAPTVNTEAFFGQGTRLTVV.

This clone was seen a few times. One end of the junction varies from germline; a read error may be responsible. The rearrangement links TRBV4-1 to TRBJ2-7; 13 bases are shared with TRBD2. The CDR3 runs 14 residues. Germline lookup yields CDR1 MGHRA and CDR2 YSYEKL. The CDR3 is CASSQGVGLAGMDF. The CDR3 DNA sequence: TGCGCCAGCAGCCAAGGGGTGGGACTAGCGGGAATGGACTTC.